One and the same sample provided the 17 T cell receptor beta chains below, sequenced in a study of cytomegalovirus exposure and HLA in healthy donors. Assay used: immunoSEQ multiplex PCR; TCRdb lists only in-frame clones, some missing. The sample consists of roughly 150,000 clones, approximately 80% of them appearing once. Material: PBMCs. These receptors all come from a man between 25 and 39 years old in good health and CMV-seropositive.

The rearrangement joins TRBV5-1 to TRBJ1-3; D is perhaps TRBD1 (5 bases). V was shortened by 0 bases and J by 0 bases, with 7 bases between the two germline ends. In germline, CDR1 is SGHRS, CDR2 YFSETQ. The CDR3 consists of 15 residues. CDR3 sequence: CASSLVGLSGNTIYF. The CDR3 DNA reads as TGCGCCAGCAGCTTGGTGGGACTCTCTGGAAACACCATATATTTT.

The V and J genes are TRBV30 and TRBJ2-3; 13 bases line up with TRBD2. This CDR3 spans 14 amino acids. CDR1 and CDR2 (germline): GTSNPN, SVGIG (reference sequence). After removal of 5 bases from V and 7 bases from J, the junction contained 6 bases not matched to a gene. This CDR3 reads CAWATSGRGNTQYF. For the CDR3, the DNA is TGTGCCTGGGCAACTAGCGGGAGGGGGAATACGCAGTATTTT.

This clone was detected only once. The chain couples TRBV7-2 to TRBJ2-1, with a tentative D call TRBD2 (5 bases). Germline V gene lookup returns CDR1 SGHTA and CDR2 FQGNSA. CDR3 length: 15 amino acids. With 5 bases removed from V and 0 bases from J, the gap between germline ends came to 11 bases. The CDR3 nucleotides are TGTGCCAGCAGCCTTTCGAGGGTCTCCTACAATGAGCAGTTCTTC. The encoded protein is CASSLSRVSYNEQFF.

The rearrangement uses TRBV27 and TRBJ2-7, with 7 bases fitting TRBD1. The CDR3 totals 19 residues. CDR1 and CDR2 from the germline V gene are MNHEY and SMNVEV (reference sequence). The V gene end was trimmed by 2 bases and the J gene end by 4 bases; junction bases not matched to a gene: 20. CDR3 region: CASSLEFEGHRGAVYEQYF. Written as DNA, the CDR3 is TGTGCCAGCAGTTTAGAATTTGAGGGCCACAGGGGTGCGGTATACGAGCAGTACTTC.

The V call is TRBV6-1, the J call TRBJ1-3, with 7 positions matching TRBD1. CDR3 length: 15 residues. V shed 3 bases and J 0 bases; nucleotides not matched to a gene: 2. Germline values: CDR1 MNHNS, CDR2 SASEGT. CDR3 residues: CASSEDRNSGNTIYF. CDR3 bases: TGTGCCAGCAGTGAGGACAGGAACTCTGGAAACACCATATATTTT.

The chain has TRBV15 and TRBJ2-3, with 12 bases that match TRBD2. Germline loops: CDR1 LNHNV, CDR2 YYDKDF (reference sequence). V dropped 10 bases and J dropped 1; count of bases not matched to a gene: 6. The CDR3 covers 15 residues. CDR3 nucleotide sequence: TGTGCCAGCCGGACTAGCGGGAAAGGCACAGATACGCAGTATTTT. This codes for CASRTSGKGTDTQYF.

This clone was counted a few times. The chain carries TRBV18 and TRBJ1-2; TRBD1 matches at 7 bases. V was pared by 3 bases and J by 6 bases, with 10 bases of the junction left unmatched. The CDR3 totals 15 residues. From germline, CDR1 is KGHSH and CDR2 LQKENI. The DNA of the CDR3 is TGTGCCAGCTCACCGTACCAGGGGGATTTGGATGGCTACACCTTC. It translates to CASSPYQGDLDGYTF. Full variable domain (missing parts from reference TRBV18 and TRBJ1-2): NAGVMQNPRHLVRRRGQEARLRCSPMKGHSHVYWYRQLPEEGLKFMVYLQKENIIDESGMPKERFSAEFPKEGPSILRIQQVVRGDSAAYFCASSPYQGDLDGYTFGSGTRLTVV.

The chain couples TRBV5-1 to TRBJ2-1; 14 bases are a match to TRBD2. V dropped 5 bases and J dropped 7; count of bases not matched to a gene: 5. There are 15 residues in the CDR3. Germline V lookup: CDR1 SGHRS, CDR2 YFSETQ. The CDR3 DNA reads as TGCGCCAGCAGGGCCGGGACTAGCGGGGGTAATGAGCAGTTCTTC. Residues: CASRAGTSGGNEQFF.

This chain connects TRBV30 to TRBJ1-4; D not resolved. This CDR3 is 11 amino acids long. Trimming pared 4 bases from V and 16 bases from J, leaving 16 bases between. Germline V gene data show CDR1 as GTSNPN and CDR2 as SVGIG (reference sequence). The CDR3 here is CAWTTGEEKFF. The CDR3 nucleotides are TGTGCCTGGACTACGGGAGAGGAAAAGTTTTTT.

The V and J genes are TRBV7-8 and TRBJ2-1; the match to TRBD2 covers 7 bases. From germline, CDR1 is SGHVS and CDR2 FQNEAQ. V lost 3 bases, J lost 5 bases, and 1 base stayed unmatched. This CDR3 comprises 13 residues. The CDR3 coding sequence is TGTGCCAGCAGCTTTGGGAGGGACAATGAGCAGTTCTTC. Amino acid sequence: CASSFGRDNEQFF.

The chain joins TRBV7-6 to TRBJ2-7; TRBD2 agrees at 8 bases. J lost 4 bases, V lost 5 bases, and 7 bases had no gene match. The CDR3 extends over 14 amino acids. Germline V gene data show CDR1 as SGHVS and CDR2 as FNYEAQ. The CDR3 DNA reads TGTGCCAGCAGCCCTAAACGGGGGGGATACGAGCAGTACTTC. As protein: CASSPKRGGYEQYF.

The chain employs TRBV7-9 and TRBJ2-1; 7 bases agree with TRBD2. The ends lost 10 bases at V and 4 bases at J; junction bases unmatched: 1. CDR1 and CDR2 from the germline V gene are SEHNR and FQNEAQ (reference sequence). The CDR3 spans 11 residues. The CDR3 protein is CAILAYNEQFF. The CDR3 coding sequence is TGTGCCATACTAGCGTACAATGAGCAGTTCTTC.

This chain uses TRBV18 with TRBJ2-7; D uncertain. Per the germline V gene, CDR1 is KGHSH and CDR2 is LQKENI. V lost 4 bases to trimming and J lost 1 base, with 11 bases between them. The CDR3 spans 14 residues. The CDR3 DNA reads as TGTGCCAGCTCACAATCGACAATTTCCTACGAGCAGTACTTC. Translating gives CASSQSTISYEQYF.

Here the CDR3 DNA reads TGTGCCAGCAGCCCCGGGGGGGGCGAGCAGTACTTC. Translated, it gives CASSPGGGEQYF. The V and J genes are TRBV9 and TRBJ2-7; TRBD2 matches at 8 bases. Unmatched junction bases numbered 3, after V lost 4 bases and J lost 6 bases. CDR1 and CDR2 from the germline V gene are SGDLS and YYNGEE. The CDR3 is made up of 12 amino acids.

CDR3 sequence (DNA): TGTGCCAGCAGTCGCACAGGGGGGGACACTGAAGCTTTCTTT. Its protein is CASSRTGGDTEAFF. The chain joins TRBV6-6 to TRBJ1-1; 8 positions agree with TRBD1. The CDR3 loop spans 14 amino acids. The V and J ends lost 5 bases and 3 bases, in that order; junction bases with no gene match: 5. The germline gives CDR1 MNHNY, CDR2 SVGAGI (reference sequence).

The chain recombines TRBV6-6 with TRBJ2-7; 7 bases match TRBD2. Trimming at V came to 5 bases and at J to 0 bases, leaving 4 bases not matched to a gene. The length of the CDR3 is 14 residues. Germline CDR1 and CDR2: MNHNY and SVGAGI (reference sequence). CDR3 loop: CASSRGGDSYEQYF. For the CDR3, the DNA is TGTGCCAGCAGTCGGGGAGGGGACTCCTACGAGCAGTACTTC.

This clone was counted a few times. The V call is TRBV21-1, the J call TRBJ1-5. TRBV21-1 is tagged as a pseudogene. The CDR3 has 9 residues. The CDR3 sequence: CAGGEPQHF. DNA of the CDR3: TGTGCCGGGGGGGAGCCCCAGCATTTT.